This T cell receptor beta chain derives from a study of shared clonotypes between healthy human individuals. Generated by immunoSEQ multiplex PCR, the TCRdb table keeps only in-frame clones and is missing some. The sample has under 2,000,000 clones, approximately 94% seen once. Naive CD8 populations comprised CD45RO-negative cells positively selected for CCR7, excluding terminally differentiated effector memory CD45RA+ cells. Sequencing used naive CD8+ T cells sorted from blood. The clonotype was recovered from a man aged 18 to 35 in good health.

The CDR3 sequence: CASGRYGAGNEQYF. Written as DNA, the CDR3 is TGTGCTAGTGGGCGATACGGTGCTGGGAATGAGCAGTACTTC. This sequence joins TRBV12-5 and TRBJ2-7, with D uncertain. The CDR3 spans 14 residues. The V and J ends lost 6 bases and 7 bases respectively, with 19 bases between them. Germline V gives CDR1 LGHNT, CDR2 FRNRAP.